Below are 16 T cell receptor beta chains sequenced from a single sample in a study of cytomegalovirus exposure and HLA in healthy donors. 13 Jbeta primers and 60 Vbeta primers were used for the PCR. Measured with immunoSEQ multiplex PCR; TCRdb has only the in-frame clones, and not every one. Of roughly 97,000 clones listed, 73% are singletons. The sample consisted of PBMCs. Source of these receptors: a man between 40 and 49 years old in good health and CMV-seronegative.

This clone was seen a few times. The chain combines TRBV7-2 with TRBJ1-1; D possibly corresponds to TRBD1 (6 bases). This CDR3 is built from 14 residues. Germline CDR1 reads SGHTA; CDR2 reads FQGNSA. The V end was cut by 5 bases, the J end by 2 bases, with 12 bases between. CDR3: CASSTTTGNTEAFF. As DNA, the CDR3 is TGTGCCAGCAGCACTACGACAGGAAACACTGAAGCTTTCTTT.

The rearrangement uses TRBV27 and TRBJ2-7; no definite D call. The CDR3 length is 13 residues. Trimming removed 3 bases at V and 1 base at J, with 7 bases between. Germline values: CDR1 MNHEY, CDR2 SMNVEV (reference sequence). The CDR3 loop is CASSFGRSYEQYF. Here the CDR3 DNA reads TGTGCCAGCAGTTTTGGCAGATCCTACGAGCAGTACTTC.

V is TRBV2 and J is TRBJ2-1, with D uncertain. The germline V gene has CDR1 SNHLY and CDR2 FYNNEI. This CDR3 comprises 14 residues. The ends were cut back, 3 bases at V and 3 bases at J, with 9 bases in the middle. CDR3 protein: CASSEYVSYNEQFF. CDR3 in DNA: TGTGCCAGCAGTGAGTATGTGAGCTACAATGAGCAGTTCTTC.

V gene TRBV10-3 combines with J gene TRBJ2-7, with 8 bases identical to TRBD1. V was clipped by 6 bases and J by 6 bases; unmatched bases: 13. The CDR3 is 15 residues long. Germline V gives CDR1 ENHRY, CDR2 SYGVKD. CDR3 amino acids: CAIRLVGGQGSEQYF. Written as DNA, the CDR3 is TGTGCCATCAGGCTAGTAGGAGGACAGGGTTCCGAGCAGTACTTC.

The CDR3 region has the DNA TGTGCCACCTCGCGGGGGGCAGGGGTTGAAGCTTTCTTT. Protein product: CATSRGAGVEAFF. V gene TRBV2 combines with J gene TRBJ1-1; a weak D match, TRBD1 (6 bases). V lost 10 bases, J lost 7 bases, and 19 bases lay in between. The germline CDR1 and CDR2 sequences are SNHLY and FYNNEI. This CDR3 region has 13 residues.

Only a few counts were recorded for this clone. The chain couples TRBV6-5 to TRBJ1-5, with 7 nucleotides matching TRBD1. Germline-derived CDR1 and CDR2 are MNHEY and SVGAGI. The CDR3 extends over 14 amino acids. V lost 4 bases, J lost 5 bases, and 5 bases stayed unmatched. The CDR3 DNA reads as TGTGCCAGCAGTTCCGACAGGGCTTATCAGCCCCAGCATTTT. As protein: CASSSDRAYQPQHF.

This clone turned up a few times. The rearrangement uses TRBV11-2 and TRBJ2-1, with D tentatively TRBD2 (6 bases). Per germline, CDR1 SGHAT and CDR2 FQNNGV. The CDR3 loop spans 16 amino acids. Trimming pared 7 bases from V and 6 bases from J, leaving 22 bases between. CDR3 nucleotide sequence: TGTGCCAGCACCTATGGGGGGACGAGCTTCGGCAATGAGCAGTTCTTC. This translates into CASTYGGTSFGNEQFF.

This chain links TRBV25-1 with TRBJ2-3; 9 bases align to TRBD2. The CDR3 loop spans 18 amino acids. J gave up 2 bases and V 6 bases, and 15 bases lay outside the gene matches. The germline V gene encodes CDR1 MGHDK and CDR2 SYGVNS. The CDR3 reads CASSGGAERGAYTDTQYF. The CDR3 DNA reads TGTGCCAGCAGCGGTGGAGCGGAGCGGGGGGCCTACACAGATACGCAGTATTTT.

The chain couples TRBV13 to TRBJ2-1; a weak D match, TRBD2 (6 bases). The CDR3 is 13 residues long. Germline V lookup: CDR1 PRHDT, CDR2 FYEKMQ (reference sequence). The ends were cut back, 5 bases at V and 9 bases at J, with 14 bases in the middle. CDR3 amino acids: CASSHGTSAEQFF. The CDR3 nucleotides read TGTGCCAGCAGCCATGGGACTTCTGCTGAGCAGTTCTTC.

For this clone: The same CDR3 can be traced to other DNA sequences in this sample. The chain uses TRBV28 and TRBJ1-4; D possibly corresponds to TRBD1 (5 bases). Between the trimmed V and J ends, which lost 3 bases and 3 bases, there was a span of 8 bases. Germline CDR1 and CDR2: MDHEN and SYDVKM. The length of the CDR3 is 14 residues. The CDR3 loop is CASSFRGSNEKLFF. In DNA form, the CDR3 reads TGTGCCAGCAGTTTTAGGGGATCTAATGAAAAACTGTTTTTT.

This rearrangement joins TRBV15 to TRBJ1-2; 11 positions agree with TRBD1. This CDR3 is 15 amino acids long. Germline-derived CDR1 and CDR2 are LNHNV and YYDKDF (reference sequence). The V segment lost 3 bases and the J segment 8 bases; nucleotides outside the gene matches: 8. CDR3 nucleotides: TGTGCCACCAGCAGGGGTGGACAGGGGGCTTACGGCTACACCTTC. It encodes CATSRGGQGAYGYTF.

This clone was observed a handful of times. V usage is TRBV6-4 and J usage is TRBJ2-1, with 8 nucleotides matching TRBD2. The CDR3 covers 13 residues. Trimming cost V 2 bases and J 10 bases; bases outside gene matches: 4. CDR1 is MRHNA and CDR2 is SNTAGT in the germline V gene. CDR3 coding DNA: TGTGCCAGCAGTGACCCTCCTAGCGGGGAGCAGTTCTTC. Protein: CASSDPPSGEQFF.

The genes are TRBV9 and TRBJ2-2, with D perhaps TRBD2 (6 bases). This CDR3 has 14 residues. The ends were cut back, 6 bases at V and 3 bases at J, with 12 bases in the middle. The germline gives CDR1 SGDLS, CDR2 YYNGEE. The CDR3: CASTSGGYTGELFF. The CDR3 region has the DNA TGTGCCAGCACCTCTGGGGGGTACACCGGGGAGCTGTTTTTT.

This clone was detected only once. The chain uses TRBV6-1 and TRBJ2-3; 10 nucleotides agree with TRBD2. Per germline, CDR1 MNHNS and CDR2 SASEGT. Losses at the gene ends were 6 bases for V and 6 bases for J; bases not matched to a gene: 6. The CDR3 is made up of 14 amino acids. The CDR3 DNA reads TGTGCCAGCAGAAAAGCGGGGGGGCTGGATACGCAGTATTTT. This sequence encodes CASRKAGGLDTQYF.

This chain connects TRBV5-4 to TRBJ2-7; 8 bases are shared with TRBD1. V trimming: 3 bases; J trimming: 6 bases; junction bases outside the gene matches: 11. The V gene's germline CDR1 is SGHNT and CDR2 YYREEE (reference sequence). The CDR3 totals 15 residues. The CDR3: CASSSQDRVKGEQYF. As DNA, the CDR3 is TGTGCCAGCAGCTCTCAGGACAGGGTCAAGGGCGAGCAGTACTTC.

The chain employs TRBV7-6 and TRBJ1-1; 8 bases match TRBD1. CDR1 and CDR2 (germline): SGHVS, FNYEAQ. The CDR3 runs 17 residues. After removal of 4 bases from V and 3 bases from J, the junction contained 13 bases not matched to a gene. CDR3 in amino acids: CASSSLVTPRGHTEAFF. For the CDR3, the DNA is TGTGCCAGCAGCTCCCTAGTAACCCCCAGGGGGCACACTGAAGCTTTCTTT.